This section outlines one TCR beta chain sequence together with its context. The CDR3 loop spans 14 amino acids. Trimming took 5 bases from V and 6 from J; bases not matched to a gene: 6. CDR1 and CDR2 from the germline V gene are LNHNV and YYDKDF (reference sequence). The record originates from a study of blood T cell repertoires in COVID-19. Across the whole study: Both acute and convalescent COVID-19 samples were obtained from the United States, Italy and Spain. From T cells, B-cell-depleted T cells, or PBMCs came the material, which was cDNA or gDNA.

Under the authors' procedure: Reference gene primers were amplified, and this amplification served to estimate nucleated cell counts. Clones were sequenced by immunoSEQ multiplex PCR, and TCRdb holds only the in-frame ones, with some missing. The V and J calls and the clone size are those of that table, but D and trimming were determined from the DNA. Of 55,000 to 75,000 clones listed, about 82% are singletons. Material for sequencing was peripheral blood. V is TRBV15 and J is TRBJ2-7; 11 bases align to TRBD1. The receptor comes from a human donor in a cohort sampled during active COVID-19. This chain's CDR3 is CATSARTGGSEQYF. The DNA for the CDR3 is TGTGCCACCAGCGCCAGGACAGGGGGCAGCGAGCAGTACTTC.